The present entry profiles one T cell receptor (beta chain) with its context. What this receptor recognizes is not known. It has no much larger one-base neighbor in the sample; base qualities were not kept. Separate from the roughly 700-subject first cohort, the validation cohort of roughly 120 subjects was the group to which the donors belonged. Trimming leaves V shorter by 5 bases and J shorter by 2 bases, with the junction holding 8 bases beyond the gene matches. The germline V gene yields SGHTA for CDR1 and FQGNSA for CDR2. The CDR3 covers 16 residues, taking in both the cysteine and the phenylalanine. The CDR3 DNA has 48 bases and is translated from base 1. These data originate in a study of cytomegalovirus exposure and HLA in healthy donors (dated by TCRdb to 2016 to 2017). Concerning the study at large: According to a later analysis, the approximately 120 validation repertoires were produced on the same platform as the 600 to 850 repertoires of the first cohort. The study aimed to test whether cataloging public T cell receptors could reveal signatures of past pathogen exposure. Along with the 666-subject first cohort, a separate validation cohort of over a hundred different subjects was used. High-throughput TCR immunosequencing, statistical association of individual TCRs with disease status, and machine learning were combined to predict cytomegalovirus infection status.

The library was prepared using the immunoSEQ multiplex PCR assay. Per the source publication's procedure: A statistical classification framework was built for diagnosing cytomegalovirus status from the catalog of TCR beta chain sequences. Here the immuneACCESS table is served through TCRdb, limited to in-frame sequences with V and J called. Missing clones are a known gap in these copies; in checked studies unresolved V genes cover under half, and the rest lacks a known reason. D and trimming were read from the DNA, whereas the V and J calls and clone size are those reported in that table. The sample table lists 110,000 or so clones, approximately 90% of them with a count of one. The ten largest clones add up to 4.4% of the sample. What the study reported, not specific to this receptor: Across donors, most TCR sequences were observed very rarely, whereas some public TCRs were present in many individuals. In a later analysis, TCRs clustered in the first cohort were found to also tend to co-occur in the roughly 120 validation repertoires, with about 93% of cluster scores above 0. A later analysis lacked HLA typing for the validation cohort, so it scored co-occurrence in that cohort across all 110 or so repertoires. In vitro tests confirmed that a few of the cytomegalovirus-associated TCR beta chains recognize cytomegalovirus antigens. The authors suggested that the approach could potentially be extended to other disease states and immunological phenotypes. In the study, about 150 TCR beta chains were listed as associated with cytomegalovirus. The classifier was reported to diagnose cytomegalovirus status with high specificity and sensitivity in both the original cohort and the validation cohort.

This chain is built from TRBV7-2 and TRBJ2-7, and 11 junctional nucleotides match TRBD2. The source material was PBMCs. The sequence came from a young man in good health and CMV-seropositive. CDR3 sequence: CASSARTSGLTYEQYF. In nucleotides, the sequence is TGTGCCAGCAGCGCCCGGACTAGCGGGCTCACCTACGAGCAGTACTTC.